The present TCR beta chain was sequenced within a study of Graves' ophthalmopathy and Graves' hyperthyroidism. Study details: At the time of initial diagnosis and before any treatment, peripheral blood was collected.

CDR3 length: 12 residues. Trimming shortened V by 6 bases and J by 5 bases, and 8 bases separated the two germline ends. The germline gives CDR1 MDHEN, CDR2 SYDVKM. This clonotype was counted many times. RNA transcripts yielded amplified TCR beta CDR3 regions. Scientists carried out first-round RT-PCR using HTBI primers and then a second-round multiplex PCR. TCRdb reprocessed the multiplex PCR reads via MiXCR and lists one record per CDR3 protein. The repertoire holds about 500,000 distinct CDR3 sequences, around an eighth seen once, with roughly 10% in the top ten. The sequence was collected from a woman in her 30s with Graves' ophthalmopathy. The sequencing sample was made of blood. This chain connects TRBV28 to TRBJ1-3; D is unresolved. The chain's CDR3 is CASSLERNTIYF. For the CDR3, the DNA is TGTGCCAGCAGCCTCGAGAGAAACACCATATATTTT.